Each of the 18 T cell receptor beta chains below was sequenced from the same sample in a study of T cell repertoires in aging, cancer and after chemotherapy. TCR beta rearrangements were amplified from peripheral blood genomic DNA. A mixed TRB-A/B primer pool amplified rearranged TRB by multiplex touch-down PCR. A single record per CDR3 protein comes from TCRdb applying MiXCR to the multiplex PCR reads. The sample holds over 8,000 distinct CDR3 sequences, about two fifths seen once. The sequenced material came from blood. These receptors were taken from a human donor with a solid tumor.

The chain carries TRBV24-1 and TRBJ2-5, with TRBD1 as a possible D gene (6 bases). V lost 3 bases to trimming and J lost 4 bases, with 17 bases between them. Germline V gene data show CDR1 as KGHDR and CDR2 as SFDVKD. The CDR3 has 16 residues. The CDR3 here is CATSDGTSLEAETQYF. In DNA, the CDR3 is TGTGCCACCAGTGATGGGACATCCCTAGAGGCAGAGACCCAGTACTTC.

The V call is TRBV6-5, the J call TRBJ1-5; 10 bases line up with TRBD1. CDR1 MNHEY and CDR2 SVGAGI come from the germline V gene. The junction had 15 bases not matched to a gene; V was cut back by 7 bases and J by 9 bases. CDR3 length: 16 residues. Here the CDR3 reads CASIPAGQGGRRPQHF. DNA of the CDR3: TGTGCCAGCATCCCCGCCGGACAGGGGGGAAGACGGCCCCAGCATTTT.

This sequence joins TRBV6-4 and TRBJ2-1; tentatively, D is TRBD2 (5 bases). Germline V CDR1 and CDR2: MRHNA, SNTAGT. The CDR3 is made up of 13 amino acids. The V and J ends lost 5 bases and 1 base respectively, with 6 bases between them. This chain's CDR3 is CASSSGSYNEQFF. In nucleotides, the CDR3 is TGTGCCAGCAGTAGCGGATCCTACAATGAGCAGTTCTTC.

In its sample, this clonotype was seen a few times. This sequence joins TRBV6-2 or TRBV6-3 and TRBJ2-7, with 9 bases that match TRBD1. There are 15 residues in the CDR3. Germline values: CDR1 MNHEY, CDR2 SVGEGT. The V segment lost 5 bases and the J segment 0 bases; nucleotides outside the gene matches: 5. The CDR3 is CASSTDRGSSYEQYF. The CDR3 bases are TGTGCCAGCAGTACCGACAGGGGGAGCTCCTACGAGCAGTACTTC.

This chain joins TRBV24-1 and TRBJ1-6; D may be TRBD1 (6 bases). Per germline, CDR1 KGHDR and CDR2 SFDVKD. V lost 0 bases to trimming and J lost 7 bases, with 9 bases between them. The CDR3 is made up of 15 amino acids. The CDR3 spells CATSDLTGINSPLHF. Written as DNA, the CDR3 is TGTGCCACCAGTGATTTGACAGGGATAAATTCACCCCTCCACTTT.

The chain combines TRBV6-5 with TRBJ2-6; TRBD1 aligns across 8 bases. V shed 4 bases, J shed 0 bases, and the junction held 8 bases outside the gene matches. The germline CDR1 and CDR2 sequences are MNHEY and SVGAGI. This CDR3 region has 18 residues. CDR3 nucleotides: TGTGCCAGCAGTTTCGACAGGGGAGACTCCTCTGGGGCCAACGTCCTGACTTTC. Residues: CASSFDRGDSSGANVLTF.

The J gene is TRBJ1-1, the V gene TRBV27; D is uncertain. Trimming removed 4 bases at V and 1 base at J, with 7 bases between. CDR3 size: 13 residues. CDR1 is MNHEY, CDR2 SMNVEV, per germline (reference sequence). Written as DNA, the CDR3 is TGTGCCAGCAGTTCGTGGACGAACACTGAAGCTTTCTTT. This sequence encodes CASSSWTNTEAFF.

The CDR3 here is CASRRQGTWNTGELFF. CDR3 sequence (DNA): TGTGCCAGCAGAAGACAGGGGACCTGGAACACCGGGGAGCTGTTTTTT. The gene calls are TRBV6-5 and TRBJ2-2, with 8 bases matching TRBD1. There are 16 residues in the CDR3. Germline assignment: CDR1 MNHEY and CDR2 SVGAGI. Trimming cost V 6 bases and J 1 base; bases outside gene matches: 7.

The V and J genes are TRBV11-3 and TRBJ2-3; D might be TRBD1 (5 bases). Trimming removed 2 bases at V and 2 bases at J, with 11 bases between. The CDR3 totals 15 residues. Germline assignment: CDR1 SGHNT and CDR2 YENEEA. Written as DNA, the CDR3 is TGTGCCAGCAGCTTATCAGCAGGGCCCACAGATACGCAGTATTTT. It yields the protein CASSLSAGPTDTQYF.

The chain has TRBV27 and TRBJ2-4; possibly TRBD1 or TRBD2 for D (5 bases each). From germline, CDR1 is MNHEY and CDR2 SMNVEV (reference sequence). Deletions cut 6 bases from V and 6 bases from J, with 9 bases between. The CDR3 length is 12 residues. CDR3 sequence (DNA): TGTGCCAGCAGCGCTGGGGGAAACATTCAGTACTTC. This translates into CASSAGGNIQYF.

The chain has TRBV5-1 and TRBJ2-2, with TRBD1 matching over 11 bases. The germline V gene encodes CDR1 SGHRS and CDR2 YFSETQ. This CDR3 is built from 15 residues. Trimming cost V 5 bases and J 5 bases; bases outside gene matches: 5. In DNA form, the CDR3 reads TGCGCCAGCAGTCCCGGACAGGGGGCGACCGGGGAGCTGTTTTTT. Protein: CASSPGQGATGELFF.

The chain joins TRBV30 to TRBJ2-3, with TRBD2 matching 10 bases. The CDR3 has 15 amino acids. Germline CDR1 reads GTSNPN; CDR2 reads SVGIG (reference sequence). With 3 bases clipped from V and 1 base from J, the junction kept 4 bases outside the gene matches. CDR3 in DNA: TGTGCCTGGAGCCAGAGCGGGAGGGGCACAGATACGCAGTATTTT. It yields the protein CAWSQSGRGTDTQYF.

This sequence joins TRBV5-6 and TRBJ2-7; D is unresolved. CDR3 length: 13 residues. In germline, CDR1 is SGHDT, CDR2 YYEEEE. V was pared by 0 bases and J by 7 bases, with 11 bases between. The CDR3 reads CASSLGPGDEQYF. DNA of the CDR3: TGTGCCAGCAGCTTGGGCCCCGGAGATGAGCAGTACTTC.

Judged by abundance, this clonotype is medium-sized. CDR3 loop: CSVPSGPDEQYF. The DNA of the CDR3 is TGCAGCGTTCCCTCCGGACCCGACGAGCAGTACTTC. This sequence joins TRBV29-1 and TRBJ2-7; D gene unclear. The CDR3 loop spans 12 amino acids. Germline CDR1 is SQVTM and CDR2 is ANQGSEA. V lost 5 bases to trimming and J lost 5 bases, with 13 bases between them.

This clonotype came up once. Given a much more abundant clone one base away, this may be a read error. This chain joins TRBV19 and TRBJ2-2; no clear D. Germline V gives CDR1 LNHDA, CDR2 SQIVND (reference sequence). The CDR3 spans 16 residues. Trimming cost V 5 bases and J 4 bases, with 17 bases left between them. DNA for the CDR3: TGTGCCAGTAGTTTGGACGGCGGAACGAGCACCGGGGAGCTGTTTTTT. Residues: CASSLDGGTSTGELFF.

The chain has TRBV11-3 and TRBJ1-5; D unclear. Germline-derived CDR1 and CDR2 are SGHNT and YENEEA. V dropped 3 bases and J dropped 4 bases, with 4 bases sitting between them. The CDR3 is made up of 12 amino acids. CDR3 residues: CASSLQNQPQHF. CDR3 in DNA: TGTGCCAGCAGCTTGCAGAATCAGCCCCAGCATTTT.

The V and J genes are TRBV6-6 and TRBJ1-2; no definite D call. Trimming stripped 2 bases from V and 4 bases from J, with 11 bases between. Germline values: CDR1 MNHNY, CDR2 SVGAGI (reference sequence). This CDR3 contains 14 residues. CDR3 sequence (DNA): TGTGCCAGCAGTTACGGTTCTGAAAGCTATGGCTACACCTTC. This translates into CASSYGSESYGYTF.

V gene TRBV6-6 combines with J gene TRBJ1-4; D is unresolved. Trimming cost V 2 bases and J 7 bases, with 11 bases left between them. CDR1 MNHNY and CDR2 SVGAGI come from the germline V gene (reference sequence). The CDR3 consists of 14 residues. The chain's CDR3 is CASSYRTVGEKLFF. The CDR3 coding sequence is TGTGCCAGCAGTTACCGAACAGTTGGTGAAAAACTGTTTTTT.